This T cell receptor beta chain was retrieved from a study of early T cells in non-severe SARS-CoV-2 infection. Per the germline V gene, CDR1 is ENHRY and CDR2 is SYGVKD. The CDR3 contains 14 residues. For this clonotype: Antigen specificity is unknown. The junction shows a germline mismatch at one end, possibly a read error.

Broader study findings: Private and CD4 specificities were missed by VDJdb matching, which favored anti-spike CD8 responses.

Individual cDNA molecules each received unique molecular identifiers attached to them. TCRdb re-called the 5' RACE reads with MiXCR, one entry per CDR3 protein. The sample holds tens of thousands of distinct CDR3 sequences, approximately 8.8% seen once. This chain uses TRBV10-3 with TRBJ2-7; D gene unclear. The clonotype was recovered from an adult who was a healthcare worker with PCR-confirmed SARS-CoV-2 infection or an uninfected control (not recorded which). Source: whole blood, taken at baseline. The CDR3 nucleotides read TGTGCCATCAGTGAATATGACGGTTCCTACGTGCAGTACTTC. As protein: CAISEYDGSYVQYF.